This T cell receptor beta chain came from a study of blood T cell repertoires in COVID-19. Repertoires were generated with immunoSEQ multiplex PCR, while TCRdb's copy carries only in-frame clones and drops some. In the table there are fewer than 300,000 clones, around nine tenths of which are singletons. Losses at the gene ends were 1 base for V and 6 bases for J; bases not matched to a gene: 2. CDR3 size: 15 residues. Germline loops: CDR1 KGHDR, CDR2 SFDVKD. Cohort assignment relied on participant-reported clinical history. For recovered donors of Cohort 3, there were two negative PCRs, clearance, or symptom resolution.

The sample comprised PBMCs or T cells enriched from blood (not recorded which). The chain combines TRBV24-1 with TRBJ2-1, with 10 positions matching TRBD2. This receptor was taken from a woman younger than 45 who had recovered from COVID-19. Written as DNA, the CDR3 is TGTGCCACCAGTGATTTTGGGACTAGCGTCAATGAGCAGTTCTTC. This encodes CATSDFGTSVNEQFF.